Each of the 25 T cell receptor beta chains below was sequenced from the same sample in a study of response to subunit inactivated influenza vaccine. Each CDR3 protein gets one entry after TCRdb re-called the RT-PCR reads with MiXCR. The sample lists some 850,000 distinct CDR3 sequences, approximately 17% occurring once. The sample was PBMCs from blood, taken 5 days after vaccination. These receptors came from a man aged 50 to 59 who received an inactivated influenza vaccine.

This clonotype was counted a few times. The chain uses TRBV3-1 and TRBJ2-2, with D unclear. The CDR3 loop spans 11 amino acids. Germline-derived CDR1 and CDR2 are LGHDT and YNNKEL (reference sequence). V lost 10 bases to trimming and J lost 5 bases, with 8 bases between them. The CDR3 here is CATQATGELFF. CDR3 bases: TGTGCCACTCAAGCGACCGGGGAGCTGTTTTTT.

To note about this clonotype: One end of the junction varies from germline; a read error may be responsible. The chain couples TRBV5-1 to TRBJ2-1, with no clear D. CDR1 and CDR2 (germline): SGHRS, YFSETQ. The CDR3 runs to 16 residues. The CDR3 DNA reads TGCGCCACCAGCTTGGTTGGTGAAATCTCCTACAATGAGCAGTTCTTC. Protein product: CATSLVGEISYNEQFF.

The chain joins TRBV4-3 to TRBJ1-2; perhaps TRBD1 as D (6 bases). CDR1 is LGHNA and CDR2 is YSLEER in the germline V gene. V lost 1 base and J lost 5, with 14 bases in between. CDR3 size: 15 residues. The CDR3 coding sequence is TGCGCCAGCAGCCAAGGAGGGGGGGGCGCTTATGGCTACACCTTC. It yields the protein CASSQGGGGAYGYTF.

This clonotype was detected a few times. J is TRBJ2-1 and V is TRBV5-1, with 10 bases identical to TRBD2. The ends lost 2 bases at V and 7 bases at J; junction bases unmatched: 3. Germline CDR1 is SGHRS and CDR2 is YFSETQ. This CDR3 spans 14 amino acids. In DNA form, the CDR3 reads TGCGCCAGCAGCTTACTAGCGGGGAGAAATGAGCAGTTCTTC. This gives the protein CASSLLAGRNEQFF.

V usage is TRBV7-2 and J usage is TRBJ2-5, with 12 positions matching TRBD2. V lost 5 bases to trimming and J lost 0 bases; unmatched junction nucleotides: 1. CDR3 length: 15 residues. The V gene's germline CDR1 is SGHTA and CDR2 FQGNSA. CDR3 loop: CASSRLAGDQETQYF. Here the CDR3 DNA reads TGTGCCAGCAGCCGACTAGCGGGGGACCAAGAGACCCAGTACTTC.

This chain connects TRBV9 to TRBJ2-1; 9 bases agree with TRBD1. In germline, CDR1 is SGDLS, CDR2 YYNGEE. The trim removed 4 bases at V and 2 bases at J, leaving 7 bases unmatched. The length of the CDR3 is 16 residues. DNA of the CDR3: TGTGCCAGCAGCAAGACCGGGACAGGGCCCTACAATGAGCAGTTCTTC. It yields the protein CASSKTGTGPYNEQFF.

This clonotype appeared many times. Here the CDR3 DNA reads TGTGCCAGCAGAAAGACAAGACGGACAGATACGCAGTATTTT. Its translation is CASRKTRRTDTQYF. The chain carries TRBV27 and TRBJ2-3, with D unclear. Germline CDR1 is MNHEY and CDR2 is SMNVEV (reference sequence). Between the trimmed V and J ends, which lost 6 bases and 3 bases, there was a span of 13 bases. The CDR3 spans 14 residues.

This chain links TRBV7-3 with TRBJ2-4; TRBD2 agrees at 8 bases. The J segment lost 0 bases and the V segment lost 5 bases, leaving 18 bases of the junction unmatched. The CDR3 covers 20 residues. Germline-derived CDR1 and CDR2 are SGHTA and FQGTGA. The CDR3 bases are TGTGCCAGCAGCCGAACGTCACTAGCGGCCCTAAGACTAGCCAAAAACATTCAGTACTTC. Translation: CASSRTSLAALRLAKNIQYF.

The sample holds a few counts of this clonotype. This chain joins TRBV3-1 and TRBJ2-7; no reliable D call. V lost 3 bases, J lost 2 bases, and 11 bases lay in between. The CDR3 covers 14 residues. Per germline, CDR1 LGHDT and CDR2 YNNKEL (reference sequence). CDR3 nucleotide sequence: TGTGCCAGCAGCCAGGTTACGGACCCCTACGAGCAGTACTTC. Translation: CASSQVTDPYEQYF.

CDR3 sequence reads: CAISESRIDTQYF. The CDR3 DNA reads as TGTGCCATCAGTGAGTCGAGGATTGATACGCAGTATTTT. The rearrangement links TRBV10-3 to TRBJ2-3; D not resolved. The V end lost 0 bases, the J end lost 6 bases, and 7 bases lay between the germline ends. The CDR3 sequence is 13 residues long. The germline V gene has CDR1 ENHRY and CDR2 SYGVKD.

This CDR3 is CATYYAGMNGYTF. CDR3 coding DNA: TGTGCCACCTACTACGCGGGGATGAATGGCTACACCTTC. This chain joins TRBV10-3 and TRBJ1-2; D unresolved. The V gene's germline CDR1 is ENHRY and CDR2 SYGVKD. The CDR3 is 13 amino acids. The ends were cut back, 10 bases at V and 6 bases at J, with 18 bases in the middle.

This clonotype was counted only a few times. V usage is TRBV4-3 and J usage is TRBJ1-5, with 10 nucleotides matching TRBD1. Germline CDR1 is LGHNA and CDR2 is YSLEER. The CDR3 spans 19 residues. The trim removed 4 bases at V and 5 bases at J, leaving 17 bases unmatched. The CDR3 DNA sequence: TGCGCCAGCAGCCGCTACCACGCCGGGACAGGGGCATTCCATCAGCCCCAGCATTTT. It yields the protein CASSRYHAGTGAFHQPQHF.

Only a few counts were recorded for this clonotype. The CDR3 bases are TGCGCCAGCAGCCAAGATCTTTACGGGGGGGTTCAAGAGACCCAGTACTTC. Translation: CASSQDLYGGVQETQYF. V and J are TRBV4-3 and TRBJ2-5; 8 bases align to TRBD2. After removal of 0 bases from V and 2 bases from J, the junction contained 8 bases not matched to a gene. The V gene's germline CDR1 is LGHNA and CDR2 YSLEER. The length of the CDR3 is 17 residues.

This clonotype occurred a few times. The chain combines TRBV20-1 with TRBJ2-5; D call uncertain. In germline, CDR1 is DFQATT, CDR2 SNEGSKA (reference sequence). Deletions cut 1 base from V and 7 bases from J, with 10 bases between. This CDR3 has 12 amino acids. CDR3 region: CSARVFPGTQYF. In DNA form, the CDR3 reads TGCAGTGCTAGAGTCTTTCCCGGGACCCAGTACTTC.

The J gene is TRBJ1-2, the V gene TRBV28, with D hard to call. Trimming shortened V by 6 bases and J by 8 bases, and 13 bases separated the two germline ends. There are 12 residues in the CDR3. CDR1 is MDHEN, CDR2 SYDVKM, per germline. CDR3 protein: CASRTGLSGYTF. The CDR3 DNA is TGTGCCAGCAGGACGGGCCTCTCGGGCTACACCTTC.

This clonotype was seen only a few times. The junction departs from germline at one end; a sequencing error may be responsible. The V gene is TRBV4-2, the J gene TRBJ2-1, with 9 bases aligning to TRBD2. The germline gives CDR1 LGHNA, CDR2 YNFKEQ. The length of the CDR3 is 16 residues. The CDR3 region has the DNA TGTGCCAGCAGCCAGAGACCGGGACTAGCCTACGATGAGCAGTTCTTC. Protein: CASSQRPGLAYDEQFF.

This clonotype came up many times. The V gene is TRBV7-2, the J gene TRBJ2-7; tentatively, D is TRBD1 or TRBD2 (6 bases each). Germline values: CDR1 SGHTA, CDR2 FQGNSA. CDR3 size: 13 residues. V lost 3 bases to trimming and J lost 5 bases, with 11 bases between them. The CDR3: CASSFRGPDEQYF. The CDR3 DNA is TGTGCCAGCAGCTTCCGGGGGCCGGACGAGCAGTACTTC.

This rearrangement joins TRBV6-2 or TRBV6-3 to TRBJ1-2, with D unresolved. This CDR3 region has 13 residues. The germline V gene has CDR1 MNHEY and CDR2 SVGEGT. Deletions cut 2 bases from V and 4 bases from J, with 8 bases between. The DNA for the CDR3 is TGTGCCAGCAGTTACGATCAGATCTATGGCTACACCTTC. As protein: CASSYDQIYGYTF.

This clonotype was seen at least ten times. The chain is built from TRBV5-1 and TRBJ2-7; D perhaps matches TRBD2 (5 bases). V lost 0 bases and J lost 0, with 16 bases in between. There are 17 residues in the CDR3. Germline V lookup: CDR1 SGHRS, CDR2 YFSETQ. The CDR3 spells CASSLDVEKSGSYEQYF. CDR3 nucleotides: TGCGCCAGCAGCTTGGATGTAGAGAAGAGCGGCTCCTACGAGCAGTACTTC.

This clonotype came up a few times. This chain joins TRBV20-1 and TRBJ2-5; D gene unclear. The CDR3 runs 13 residues. Germline values: CDR1 DFQATT, CDR2 SNEGSKA (reference sequence). The V gene lost 3 bases and the J gene lost 7 bases, with 15 bases spanning the gap. CDR3 nucleotide sequence: TGCAGTGCTAGTAAGACTGCCGCAGGGACCCAGTACTTC. This codes for CSASKTAAGTQYF.

This clonotype was observed a single time. The V and J genes are TRBV6-1 and TRBJ2-3; 9 bases match TRBD1. The trim removed 6 bases at V and 0 bases at J, leaving 7 bases unmatched. CDR3 length equals 16 residues. Germline V gene data show CDR1 as MNHNS and CDR2 as SASEGT. In DNA, the CDR3 is TGTGCCAGCAGGGAAAAGGGACAGGGAAGCACAGATACGCAGTATTTT. Encoded protein: CASREKGQGSTDTQYF.

CDR3 sequence (DNA): TGTGCCAGCAGTGACTCACACCTCTCCTACGAGCAGTACTTC. The encoded protein is CASSDSHLSYEQYF. The rearrangement links TRBV25-1 to TRBJ2-7; D ambiguous. Per the germline V gene, CDR1 is MGHDK and CDR2 is SYGVNS. The length of the CDR3 is 14 residues. V was trimmed by 3 bases and J by 0 bases, leaving 9 bases between them.

This clonotype was recorded at least ten times. The chain joins TRBV5-6 to TRBJ2-3, with D uncertain. Trimming pared 1 base from V and 0 bases from J, leaving 9 bases between. The V gene's germline CDR1 is SGHDT and CDR2 YYEEEE. The CDR3 runs 15 residues. The CDR3: CASSLIDASTDTQYF. Here the CDR3 DNA reads TGTGCCAGCAGCTTGATAGACGCAAGCACAGATACGCAGTATTTT. The full variable domain, completed using reference TRBV5-6 and TRBJ2-3, is DAGVTQSPTHLIKTRGQQVTLRCSPKSGHDTVSWYQQALGQGPQFIFQYYEEEERQRGNFPDRFSGHQFPNYSSELNVNALLLGDSALYLCASSLIDASTDTQYFGPGTRLTVL.

This clonotype was picked up a small number of times. The chain employs TRBV29-1 and TRBJ2-2; D is unresolved. The CDR3 extends over 15 amino acids. CDR1 and CDR2 (germline): SQVTM, ANQGSEA. V was pared by 6 bases and J by 5 bases, with 19 bases between. The DNA for the CDR3 is TGCAGCGTGGAGTGGGCGGCTTTCAGGACCGGGGAGCTGTTTTTT. Translating gives CSVEWAAFRTGELFF.

This clonotype occurred many times. The rearrangement links TRBV5-1 to TRBJ2-1; TRBD1 matches 8 bases. V trimming: 2 bases; J trimming: 8 bases; junction bases outside the gene matches: 27. This CDR3 has 21 residues. CDR1 and CDR2 (germline): SGHRS, YFSETQ. In nucleotides, the CDR3 is TGCGCCAGCAGCTTTGAAATGACAGGGGATTTAGCTGGTGAACCGGTCGATGAGCAGTTCTTC. Protein sequence: CASSFEMTGDLAGEPVDEQFF.